Below are 13 T cell receptor beta chains sequenced from a single sample in a study of blood T cell repertoires in COVID-19. Assay: immunoSEQ multiplex PCR; the TCRdb copy retains only in-frame clones and omits some. The data contain 95,000 to 100,000 clones, around 93% of them singletons. Sequenced material: peripheral blood. These receptor sequences come from a middle-aged man with acute or convalescent COVID-19.

The chain has TRBV29-1 and TRBJ2-5; TRBD1 might be the D (5 bases). Germline CDR1 SQVTM, CDR2 ANQGSEA. Deletions cut 3 bases from V and 8 bases from J, with 10 bases between. The CDR3 is made up of 11 amino acids. The CDR3 sequence is CSVEEGVTQYF. CDR3 sequence (DNA): TGCAGCGTTGAGGAAGGGGTTACCCAGTACTTC. The variable domain in full, with the rest retrieved from reference TRBV29-1 and TRBJ2-5, is SAVISQKPSRDICQRGTSLTIQCQVDSQVTMMFWYRQQPGQSLTLIATANQGSEATYESGFVIDKFPISRPNLTFSTLTVSNMSPEDSSIYLCSVEEGVTQYFGPGTRLLVL.

The V and J genes are TRBV7-2 and TRBJ2-2, with TRBD1 matching 9 bases. V lost 6 bases and J lost 7; bases outside the gene matches: 6. The CDR3 extends over 14 amino acids. Germline CDR1 reads SGHTA; CDR2 reads FQGNSA. The CDR3 is CASRPQGASGELFF. CDR3 sequence (DNA): TGTGCCAGCAGACCACAGGGGGCGAGCGGGGAGCTGTTTTTT.

The chain couples TRBV6-1 to TRBJ2-3; D gene uncertain. CDR1 and CDR2 from the germline V gene are MNHNS and SASEGT. The length of the CDR3 is 15 residues. V was clipped by 2 bases and J by 6 bases, with 15 bases between them. The CDR3 loop reads CASSEHRGLRDTQYF. CDR3 coding DNA: TGTGCCAGCAGTGAACACCGAGGTCTCCGCGATACGCAGTATTTT.

This rearrangement joins TRBV5-8 to TRBJ1-6; tentative D call: TRBD1 (5 bases). Germline V gene lookup returns CDR1 SGHTS and CDR2 YDEGEE. The CDR3 length is 14 residues. Trimming took 3 bases from V and 9 from J, leaving 13 bases between them. In DNA form, the CDR3 reads TGTGCCAGCAGCTGGGGGGAGGGAACTTCACCCCTCCACTTT. Translating it yields CASSWGEGTSPLHF.

This clone was seen once. The chain employs TRBV3-1 (or the pseudogene TRBV3-2) and TRBJ2-1; 8 bases map to TRBD2. With 5 bases clipped from V and 4 bases from J, the junction kept 10 bases outside the gene matches. The CDR3 runs to 16 residues. CDR1 is LGHDT and CDR2 is YNNKEL in the germline V gene (reference sequence). The CDR3 sequence is CASSSGGGHLYNEQFF. In DNA form, the CDR3 reads TGTGCCAGCAGCTCCGGGGGGGGACACCTATACAATGAGCAGTTCTTC.

The chain joins TRBV25-1 to TRBJ1-2, with 7 bases matching TRBD1. The CDR3 is 12 amino acids. J gave up 7 bases and V 4 bases, and 3 bases lay outside the gene matches. Germline CDR1 reads MGHDK; CDR2 reads SYGVNS. CDR3 DNA sequence: TGTGCCAGCAGTGTCGGACAGGCTGGCTACACCTTC. This encodes CASSVGQAGYTF.

The chain employs TRBV27 and TRBJ2-7; 9 positions match TRBD1. Unmatched junction bases numbered 1, after V lost 3 bases and J lost 1 base. Germline-derived CDR1 and CDR2 are MNHEY and SMNVEV (reference sequence). The CDR3 has 14 amino acids. CDR3 region: CASSLTGGSYEQYF. Written as DNA, the CDR3 is TGTGCCAGCAGTTTGACAGGGGGATCCTACGAGCAGTACTTC.

In DNA form, the CDR3 reads TGTGCCAGCAGCTTGTACCGCGGGGCTGTTCAAGAGACCCAGTACTTC. This translates into CASSLYRGAVQETQYF. The rearrangement joins TRBV5-4 to TRBJ2-5; possibly TRBD2 for D (6 bases). V lost 1 base, J lost 2 bases, and 15 bases lay in between. This CDR3 is built from 16 residues. Germline V lookup: CDR1 SGHNT, CDR2 YYREEE (reference sequence). The whole variable domain, filled in from reference TRBV5-4 and TRBJ2-5, reads ETGVTQSPTHLIKTRGQQVTLRCSSQSGHNTVSWYQQALGQGPQFIFQYYREEENGRGNFPPRFSGLQFPNYSSELNVNALELDDSALYLCASSLYRGAVQETQYFGPGTRLLVL.

V is TRBV15 and J is TRBJ1-2; 8 positions agree with TRBD1. Germline loops: CDR1 LNHNV, CDR2 YYDKDF (reference sequence). The junction had 7 bases not matched to a gene; V was cut back by 3 bases and J by 1 base. The CDR3 runs to 16 residues. The CDR3 DNA reads as TGTGCCACCAGCAGGGGGCAGGGGGCTAGTAACTATGGCTACACCTTC. Translation gives CATSRGQGASNYGYTF.

The chain carries TRBV29-1 and TRBJ1-3, with a possible D match to TRBD1 (5 bases). From germline, CDR1 is SQVTM and CDR2 ANQGSEA. The CDR3 length is 13 residues. V gave up 4 bases and J gave up 3 bases, with 10 bases separating them. DNA for the CDR3: TGCAGCGTTGTCACCCAGGGTGGAAACACCATATATTTT. This codes for CSVVTQGGNTIYF. Full variable domain (missing parts from reference TRBV29-1 and TRBJ1-3): SAVISQKPSRDICQRGTSLTIQCQVDSQVTMMFWYRQQPGQSLTLIATANQGSEATYESGFVIDKFPISRPNLTFSTLTVSNMSPEDSSIYLCSVVTQGGNTIYFGEGSWLTVV.

The chain uses TRBV4-3 and TRBJ1-1; D remains unclear. The CDR3 has 16 residues. With 0 bases removed from V and 4 bases from J, the gap between germline ends came to 15 bases. Germline assignment: CDR1 LGHNA and CDR2 YSLEER. The CDR3 bases are TGCGCCAGCAGCCAAGATCGAGGGATGGAAAGCACTGAAGCTTTCTTT. Its protein product is CASSQDRGMESTEAFF.

This clone was counted a few times. The V call is TRBV13, the J call TRBJ1-1; tentatively, D is TRBD1 (5 bases). The CDR3 is made up of 16 amino acids. Per germline, CDR1 PRHDT and CDR2 FYEKMQ (reference sequence). Trimming took off 3 bases at V and 0 bases at J, with 14 bases between the two ends. The CDR3 reads CASSFPPTEMNTEAFF. The CDR3 nucleotides read TGTGCCAGCAGCTTTCCCCCGACAGAGATGAACACTGAAGCTTTCTTT. The variable domain in full, with the rest retrieved from reference TRBV13 and TRBJ1-1, is AAGVIQSPRHLIKEKRETATLKCYPIPRHDTVYWYQQGPGQDPQFLISFYEKMQSDKGSIPDRFSAQQFSDYHSELNMSSLELGDSALYFCASSFPPTEMNTEAFFGQGTRLTVV.

Of note for this clone: Other DNA sequences of this sample code for an identical CDR3. V gene TRBV19 combines with J gene TRBJ1-1; TRBD1 agrees at 8 bases. V gave up 3 bases and J gave up 1 base; unmatched junction bases: 1. CDR3 length equals 14 residues. Per germline, CDR1 LNHDA and CDR2 SQIVND (reference sequence). The CDR3 region is CASSIGQGNTEAFF. The CDR3 DNA is TGTGCCAGTAGTATCGGACAGGGGAACACTGAAGCTTTCTTT.